These 27 T cell receptor beta chains share one sample of origin, sequenced in a study of identical twins. TCRdb re-called the 5' RACE reads with MiXCR, one entry per CDR3 protein. The data hold 400,000 to 650,000 distinct CDR3 sequences, with less than 25% observed a single time. This sample also belongs to another study, concerning T cells expressing NK-cell markers.

Sequencing used CD4+ T cells sorted from blood. Receptor source: a young woman in good health.

This clonotype showed up just a few times. The chain employs TRBV11-1 and TRBJ1-2, with TRBD1 identical over 8 bases. Germline CDR1 reads SGHAT; CDR2 reads FQDESV (reference sequence). The CDR3 contains 13 residues. After removal of 2 bases from V and 6 bases from J, the junction contained 2 bases not matched to a gene. The CDR3 loop is CASSLQGAHGYTF. CDR3 sequence (DNA): TGTGCCAGCAGCTTACAGGGGGCGCATGGCTACACCTTC.

The rearrangement uses TRBV3-1 and TRBJ2-1, with 9 bases aligning to TRBD2. This CDR3 is 16 amino acids long. V shed 5 bases and J 4 bases; nucleotides not matched to a gene: 9. CDR1 and CDR2 from the germline V gene are LGHDT and YNNKEL (reference sequence). The CDR3 DNA is TGTGCCAGCAGCTTCCAAGGAGCGGGAGGTTACAATGAGCAGTTCTTC. Translation gives CASSFQGAGGYNEQFF.

The gene calls are TRBV20-1 and TRBJ2-3; 9 nucleotides agree with TRBD2. The trim removed 7 bases at V and 8 bases at J, leaving 10 bases unmatched. This CDR3 has 13 amino acids. Germline CDR1 is DFQATT and CDR2 is SNEGSKA (reference sequence). CDR3 residues: CSGGLAGRGTQYF. CDR3 in DNA: TGCAGTGGGGGGCTAGCGGGACGGGGTACGCAGTATTTT.

The rearrangement links TRBV12-3 or TRBV12-4 to TRBJ2-3, with D unresolved. The V end lost 3 bases, the J end lost 8 bases, and 18 bases lay between the germline ends. This CDR3 contains 15 residues. The CDR3 bases are TGTGCCAGCAGTTTTTTCCGCGAGCAGCTGGGTACGCAGTATTTT. Its protein product is CASSFFREQLGTQYF.

The rearrangement links TRBV12-3 or TRBV12-4 to TRBJ2-5; maybe TRBD2 (6 bases). The CDR3 runs 14 residues. V lost 8 bases to trimming and J lost 1 base, with 14 bases between them. The CDR3: CASAQGGLQETQYF. The DNA for the CDR3 is TGTGCCAGCGCTCAGGGAGGCCTCCAAGAGACCCAGTACTTC.

This clonotype was seen a few times. The V and J genes are TRBV20-1 and TRBJ2-3; 12 nucleotides line up with TRBD2. The length of the CDR3 is 16 residues. V gave up 6 bases and J gave up 5 bases; unmatched junction bases: 12. The germline V gene has CDR1 DFQATT and CDR2 SNEGSKA (reference sequence). CDR3 sequence (DNA): TGCAGTGCCGAAACGGGACTAGCGGGCGAAGGAGATACGCAGTATTTT. As protein: CSAETGLAGEGDTQYF.

A few counts support this clonotype. This chain links TRBV18 with TRBJ1-1; a possible D gene is TRBD1 (5 bases). V was shortened by 7 bases and J by 1 base, with 13 bases between the two germline ends. The germline CDR1 and CDR2 sequences are KGHSH and LQKENI. The CDR3 runs to 14 residues. The CDR3 is CASLNRGKNTEAFF. The CDR3 region has the DNA TGTGCCAGCTTGAACCGGGGCAAGAACACTGAAGCTTTCTTT.

The chain uses TRBV4-2 and TRBJ1-4; 12 positions agree with TRBD1. The CDR3 totals 14 residues. CDR1 and CDR2 from the germline V gene are LGHNA and YNFKEQ. J gave up 6 bases and V 6 bases, and 2 bases lay outside the gene matches. In DNA, the CDR3 is TGTGCCAGCAGGGGGACAGGGGGCGATGAAAAACTGTTTTTT. This translates into CASRGTGGDEKLFF.

This chain links TRBV5-1 with TRBJ2-7, with D tentatively TRBD1 (5 bases). This CDR3 has 15 residues. Trimming left V 1 base short and J 2 bases short, with 13 bases between. From germline, CDR1 is SGHRS and CDR2 YFSETQ. CDR3 coding DNA: TGCGCCAGCAGCTTGTTAGGGGCTTATGCCTACGAGCAGTACTTC. Protein product: CASSLLGAYAYEQYF.

The chain joins TRBV10-3 to TRBJ2-3; TRBD2 agrees at 16 bases. The V gene's germline CDR1 is ENHRY and CDR2 SYGVKD. CDR3 length: 17 amino acids. Trimming took 6 bases from V and 3 from J; bases not matched to a gene: 6. The CDR3 reads CAIRTGLAGGPTDTQYF. The CDR3, as DNA: TGTGCCATCAGGACGGGACTAGCGGGGGGGCCGACAGATACGCAGTATTTT.

This clonotype was found many times. The V call is TRBV20-1, the J call TRBJ1-4; D is ambiguous. CDR3 length equals 16 residues. Germline V gene lookup returns CDR1 DFQATT and CDR2 SNEGSKA (reference sequence). V dropped 0 bases and J dropped 0 bases, with 11 bases sitting between them. The chain's CDR3 is CSARDLNQATNEKLFF. CDR3 coding DNA: TGCAGTGCTAGAGATTTGAATCAGGCAACTAATGAAAAACTGTTTTTT.

V is TRBV25-1 and J is TRBJ2-5; the match to TRBD2 covers 9 bases. The germline V gene has CDR1 MGHDK and CDR2 SYGVNS. This CDR3 is built from 16 residues. J lost 5 bases, V lost 1 base, and 8 bases had no gene match. Written as DNA, the CDR3 is TGTGCCAGCAGTGAATTAGGTAGCGGGAGCGATGAGACCCAGTACTTC. Its translation: CASSELGSGSDETQYF.

The rearrangement links TRBV18 to TRBJ2-7, with D perhaps TRBD2 (6 bases). CDR1 and CDR2 from the germline V gene are KGHSH and LQKENI. V gave up 2 bases and J gave up 2 bases, with 10 bases separating them. The CDR3 covers 14 residues. For the CDR3, the DNA is TGTGCCAGCTCACCAGGCAGGGAGGCCTACGAGCAGTACTTC. It encodes CASSPGREAYEQYF.

Many counts were recorded for this clonotype. This chain links TRBV6-5 with TRBJ1-2; D is uncertain. The CDR3 extends over 12 amino acids. V was cut by 2 bases and J by 4 bases, with 5 bases left in between. Germline V gene data show CDR1 as MNHEY and CDR2 as SVGAGI. CDR3 loop: CASSYGSYGYTF. CDR3 DNA: TGTGCCAGCAGTTACGGAAGCTATGGCTACACCTTC.

The J gene is TRBJ2-1, the V gene TRBV9; D is perhaps TRBD1 (6 bases). Germline assignment: CDR1 SGDLS and CDR2 YYNGEE. The V end lost 0 bases, the J end lost 5 bases, and 9 bases lay between the germline ends. The CDR3 extends over 14 amino acids. CDR3 sequence: CASSVGQANNEQFF. DNA for the CDR3: TGTGCCAGCAGCGTAGGACAGGCTAACAATGAGCAGTTCTTC.

This clonotype was picked up a small number of times. This chain connects TRBV3-1 to TRBJ2-1, with 8 bases identical to TRBD2. V dropped 7 bases and J dropped 3; count of bases not matched to a gene: 5. Germline-derived CDR1 and CDR2 are LGHDT and YNNKEL (reference sequence). The CDR3 extends over 14 amino acids. The CDR3: CASTKREHYNEQFF. The CDR3 DNA sequence: TGTGCCAGCACCAAGCGGGAGCACTACAATGAGCAGTTCTTC.

This clonotype was seen more than once but under ten times. The V and J genes are TRBV10-1 and TRBJ2-7, with TRBD2 matching 7 bases. This CDR3 comprises 17 residues. Trimming cost V 3 bases and J 2 bases; bases outside gene matches: 13. Germline V lookup: CDR1 WNHNN, CDR2 SYGVQD (reference sequence). In DNA form, the CDR3 reads TGCGCCAGCAGTGATAGTCCCGGGACTAACACAGCCTACGAGCAGTACTTC. Protein: CASSDSPGTNTAYEQYF.

This clonotype was recorded a few times. V and J are TRBV6-1 and TRBJ1-1; D is possibly TRBD1 (5 bases). The CDR3 has 14 residues. The ends were cut back, 6 bases at V and 1 base at J, with 12 bases in the middle. The germline V gene encodes CDR1 MNHNS and CDR2 SASEGT. The CDR3: CASSTYTGNTEAFF. CDR3 DNA sequence: TGTGCCAGCAGCACCTATACAGGGAACACTGAAGCTTTCTTT.

This chain connects TRBV19 to TRBJ2-5; the match to TRBD1 covers 7 bases. In germline, CDR1 is LNHDA, CDR2 SQIVND (reference sequence). This CDR3 is built from 14 residues. The trim removed 5 bases at V and 1 base at J, leaving 4 bases unmatched. The CDR3 coding sequence is TGTGCCAGTAGTTCCCGGACAGGCCAAGAGACCCAGTACTTC. Translating it yields CASSSRTGQETQYF.

This clonotype was picked up a small number of times. This rearrangement joins TRBV7-2 to TRBJ2-2; TRBD2 matches 8 bases. Germline V lookup: CDR1 SGHTA, CDR2 FQGNSA. The CDR3 loop spans 15 amino acids. Trimming took 5 bases from V and 4 from J; bases not matched to a gene: 6. The CDR3: CASSVSGKPTGELFF. The CDR3 DNA reads TGTGCCAGCAGCGTTAGCGGGAAGCCCACCGGGGAGCTGTTTTTT.

This clonotype was seen only a few times. The junction does not match germline at one end; this may be a read error. V usage is TRBV20-1 and J usage is TRBJ2-1; TRBD2 is a possible D gene (7 bases). The CDR3 covers 15 residues. Germline V gene lookup returns CDR1 DFQATT and CDR2 SNEGSKA (reference sequence). CDR3 residues: CSARVGGSRDNEKFF. For the CDR3, the DNA is TGCAGTGCTAGGGTGGGCGGGAGTAGGGACAATGAGAAGTTCTTC.

DNA for the CDR3: TGTGCCAGCAGTTCGAAAGGCAGACAGGGGCCGAGGGAGCAGTACTTC. Residues: CASSSKGRQGPREQYF. This sequence joins TRBV27 and TRBJ2-7, with 8 bases identical to TRBD1. The ends lost 4 bases at V and 7 bases at J; junction bases unmatched: 15. Germline V CDR1 and CDR2: MNHEY, SMNVEV (reference sequence). The CDR3 is made up of 16 amino acids.

This chain uses TRBV20-1 with TRBJ1-2; no reliable D call. There are 13 residues in the CDR3. Trimming took 4 bases from V and 8 from J, leaving 17 bases between them. Germline V CDR1 and CDR2: DFQATT, SNEGSKA (reference sequence). CDR3 sequence: CSAILRPGGGYTF. CDR3 DNA: TGCAGTGCTATCCTAAGGCCCGGCGGGGGCTACACCTTC.

This clonotype was observed a handful of times. The V gene is TRBV5-1, the J gene TRBJ2-3; the match to TRBD1 covers 10 bases. There are 15 residues in the CDR3. The V gene's germline CDR1 is SGHRS and CDR2 YFSETQ. With V trimmed by 4 bases and J by 2 bases, 4 bases remained unmatched. The DNA for the CDR3 is TGCGCCAGCAGCGGGGGACAGGGGACCACAGATACGCAGTATTTT. Its protein product is CASSGGQGTTDTQYF.

This chain joins TRBV29-1 and TRBJ1-4; a weak D match, TRBD1 (6 bases). Germline V lookup: CDR1 SQVTM, CDR2 ANQGSEA. Trimming stripped 3 bases from V and 8 bases from J, with 13 bases between. The CDR3 consists of 13 residues. The CDR3 sequence: CSVEDRSREKLFF. The CDR3 DNA reads TGCAGCGTTGAGGACAGATCCAGAGAAAAACTGTTTTTT. The full variable domain, with the rest looked up from reference TRBV29-1 and TRBJ1-4, is SAVISQKPSRDICQRGTSLTIQCQVDSQVTMMFWYRQQPGQSLTLIATANQGSEATYESGFVIDKFPISRPNLTFSTLTVSNMSPEDSSIYLCSVEDRSREKLFFGSGTQLSVL.

Only a few counts were recorded for this clonotype. V usage is TRBV9 and J usage is TRBJ2-1, with D perhaps matching TRBD1 (6 bases). In germline, CDR1 is SGDLS, CDR2 YYNGEE. CDR3 length: 15 residues. V was pared by 0 bases and J by 7 bases, with 14 bases between. The CDR3 reads CASSVAIRGVNEQFF. In DNA, the CDR3 is TGTGCCAGCAGCGTAGCGATCAGGGGAGTAAATGAGCAGTTCTTC. Supplemented by reference TRBV9 and TRBJ2-1, the full variable domain reads DSGVTQTPKHLITATGQRVTLRCSPRSGDLSVYWYQQSLDQGLQFLIQYYNGEERAKGNILERFSAQQFPDLHSELNLSSLELGDSALYFCASSVAIRGVNEQFFGPGTRLTVL.

This clonotype was seen more than once but under ten times. The chain uses TRBV6-1 and TRBJ1-5, with D perhaps matching TRBD1 (5 bases). In germline, CDR1 is MNHNS, CDR2 SASEGT. The CDR3 is 14 residues long. The germline V and J ends were trimmed by 0 bases and 4 bases, with 7 bases remaining between them. In DNA form, the CDR3 reads TGTGCCAGCAGTGAAGCGCGGGGGAATCAGCCCCAGCATTTT. This encodes CASSEARGNQPQHF.